The 17 T cell receptor beta chains below all came from one sample that was sequenced in a study of T cells expressing NK-cell markers. From its re-call of the 5' RACE reads, TCRdb lists each CDR3 protein once, without DNA. Seen in this sample are approximately 460,000 distinct CDR3 sequences; the ten most common clones hold 6% to 8%. The sequencing input was blood T cells: a sorted CD56 or NKG2C T cell subset, CD4+ or CD8+ T cells, or bulk PBMC T cells (not recorded which). The receptors were sampled from a woman between 18 and 70 years old in good health.

The chain has TRBV11-2 and TRBJ2-5; TCRdb's D call, TRBD1, is unchecked because there is no DNA. CDR1 SGHAT and CDR2 FQNNGV come from the germline V gene. The CDR3 is 15 amino acids. The chain's CDR3 is CASSTRGTGKETQYF.

The CDR3 region is CASSLQDGPDTQYF. V and J are TRBV7-2 and TRBJ2-3. CDR1 and CDR2 (germline): SGHTA, FQGNSA. The CDR3 runs to 14 residues. The complete variable domain, with remaining parts taken from reference TRBV7-2 and TRBJ2-3, reads GAGVSQSPSNKVTEKGKDVELRCDPISGHTALYWYRQSLGQGLEFLIYFQGNSAPDKSGLPSDRFSAERTGGSVSTLTIQRTQQEDSAVYLCASSLQDGPDTQYFGPGTRLTVL.

The genes are TRBV6-1 and TRBJ1-2; the D call from TCRdb, TRBD1, cannot be confirmed without DNA. The germline V gene encodes CDR1 MNHNS and CDR2 SASEGT. The CDR3 is 14 residues long. CDR3 protein: CASSRRTGGEGYTF.

The J gene is TRBJ1-2, the V gene TRBV4-3; TCRdb's assignment of TRBD1 cannot be checked, as there is no DNA. Germline CDR1 reads LGHNA; CDR2 reads YSLEER. The CDR3 runs 17 residues. CDR3: CASSQDYSLAGGRGYTF.

The V gene is TRBV4-3, the J gene TRBJ1-3. The germline V gene encodes CDR1 LGHNA and CDR2 YSLEER. The CDR3 runs to 16 residues. This chain's CDR3 is CASSQDPFGAGNTIYF.

This sequence joins TRBV29-1 and TRBJ2-7; TCRdb's D call, TRBD2, is unchecked because there is no DNA. The CDR3 has 18 amino acids. In germline, CDR1 is SQVTM, CDR2 ANQGSEA. Here the CDR3 reads CSVTGVTSGVEGTYEQYF.

The J gene is TRBJ2-5, the V gene TRBV3-1; TCRdb's D call, TRBD2, is unchecked because there is no DNA. The CDR3 is 12 amino acids. Germline V gene data show CDR1 as LGHDT and CDR2 as YNNKEL (reference sequence). CDR3 in amino acids: CASGLAEETQYF.

J is TRBJ1-2 and V is TRBV4-2; TCRdb indicates TRBD1, and absent DNA this call remains unverified. The V gene's germline CDR1 is LGHNA and CDR2 YNFKEQ. This CDR3 is built from 17 residues. CDR3 loop: CASSQDAPDGGNYGYTF.

The J gene is TRBJ1-2, the V gene TRBV12-3 or TRBV12-4; no DNA is available, so the TRBD1 call from TCRdb remains unchecked. This CDR3 comprises 14 residues. The CDR3 region is CASSQGGSNYGYTF.

The genes are TRBV5-5 and TRBJ2-1. This CDR3 has 15 residues. Germline V gene lookup returns CDR1 SGHKS and CDR2 YYEKEE (reference sequence). The CDR3 loop is CASSLAEGSYNEQFF.

The J gene is TRBJ2-7, the V gene TRBV28; the TCRdb call, TRBD1, lacks DNA for checking. This CDR3 spans 16 amino acids. Looked up from germline, CDR1 is MDHEN and CDR2 is SYDVKM. This chain's CDR3 is CASRPGTPRSSYEQYF.

This rearrangement joins TRBV3-1 to TRBJ2-2; TCRdb lists TRBD1, though no DNA is available to test this call. Germline assignment: CDR1 LGHDT and CDR2 YNNKEL (reference sequence). The CDR3 spans 16 residues. The CDR3 loop reads CASSQARTGNTGELFF.

The chain uses TRBV28 and TRBJ2-7; the D call from TCRdb, TRBD2, cannot be confirmed without DNA. Germline V gene sequence: CDR1 MDHEN, CDR2 SYDVKM. This CDR3 is 14 amino acids long. The CDR3 region is CASSPGLAAYEQYF.

The chain combines TRBV25-1 with TRBJ1-2. The CDR3 has 14 amino acids. Germline V CDR1 and CDR2: MGHDK, SYGVNS. The CDR3 loop reads CASSEYPINYGYTF.

The CDR3 is CASSWEGWDYSNQPQHF. The chain has TRBV6-5 and TRBJ1-5; TCRdb outputs TRBD1, but without DNA this stays unchecked. CDR1 and CDR2 from the germline V gene are MNHEY and SVGAGI. The CDR3 length is 17 residues.

This sequence joins TRBV20-1 and TRBJ2-7. CDR1 DFQATT and CDR2 SNEGSKA come from the germline V gene (reference sequence). CDR3 length: 13 amino acids. CDR3 loop: CSARERSSYEQYF.

The chain is built from TRBV6-5 and TRBJ2-7; there is no DNA to check the TCRdb D call of TRBD2. The CDR3 sequence is 16 residues long. Germline V gene sequence: CDR1 MNHEY, CDR2 SVGAGI. The chain's CDR3 is CASSYSLAGGSYEQYF.